This T cell receptor beta chain emerged from a study of blood T cell repertoires in COVID-19. Study details: There were acute and convalescent COVID-19 samples, and they came from the United States, Italy and Spain.

The CDR3 is 16 residues long. The V gene's germline CDR1 is SQVTM and CDR2 ANQGSEA. Losses at the gene ends were 3 bases for V and 0 bases for J; bases not matched to a gene: 9. Seattle participants joined during active infection and were tracked over time. Authors' analysis steps: How many nucleated cells were present was estimated from reference gene primer amplification. Sequencing used immunoSEQ multiplex PCR; TCRdb keeps in-frame clones, though not all of them. V and J calls and clone size are copied from that table; D and trimming were computed from the DNA. The data hold around 180,000 clones, with 80% to 90% observed a single time.

The sequenced sample was peripheral blood. This TCR came from a woman aged 80 or over with COVID-19, enrolled during active disease. The rearrangement joins TRBV29-1 to TRBJ2-7; 9 nucleotides match TRBD2. The CDR3 coding sequence is TGCAGCGTTGAGACGGCTAGCGGGACGACCTCCTACGAGCAGTACTTC. This codes for CSVETASGTTSYEQYF.